This TCR beta chain appears in the sequencing data of a study of T cells in Graves' hyperthyroidism and ophthalmopathy. Study-level results: Progression to ophthalmopathy was predicted a median of approximately 6.4 months early.

The investigators amplified TCR beta CDR3 regions from RNA transcripts. First-round RT-PCR targeting the TCR CDR3 was performed with the HTBI primer set. TCRdb passed the multiplex PCR reads through MiXCR, listing each CDR3 protein once. This table holds approximately 600,000 distinct CDR3 sequences, under 20% found once. Patients between 18 and 65 years old had hyperthyroidism, newly diagnosed and lasting under 2 months. This clonotype was seen many times. What it recognizes is unknown. Per germline, CDR1 SGHRS and CDR2 YFSETQ. V lost 6 bases to trimming and J lost 4 bases; unmatched junction nucleotides: 4. The CDR3 is 14 amino acids.

The chain recombines TRBV5-1 with TRBJ2-7; 13 bases agree with TRBD2. This clonotype originated in a woman between 25 and 40 years old with Graves' hyperthyroidism. Material: blood. In DNA, the CDR3 is TGCGCCAGCACCCGGACTAGCGGGAGTTACGAGCAGTACTTC. This gives the protein CASTRTSGSYEQYF.